One and the same sample provided the 26 T cell receptor beta chains below, sequenced in a study of pediatric ulcerative colitis. Method: immunoSEQ multiplex PCR; TCRdb's copy keeps in-frame clones and lacks some. The table includes about 60,000 clones, around 87% detected once. Sequenced sample: blood. Receptors originate from a boy aged 10-17 years who was a control in a study of pediatric ulcerative colitis.

The genes are TRBV6-7 and TRBJ1-4; D not resolved. TRBV6-7 is flagged as an ORF with uncertain function. Trimming stripped 0 bases from V and 0 bases from J, with 11 bases between. The CDR3 totals 17 residues. The CDR3 DNA follows: TGTGCCAGCAGTTACTCCGGGCGAGACTCAACTAATGAAAAACTGTTTTTT. Translation gives CASSYSGRDSTNEKLFF.

A single count supports this clone. The chain is built from TRBV28 and TRBJ2-1; D remains unclear. CDR1 is MDHEN, CDR2 SYDVKM, per germline. The CDR3 loop spans 16 amino acids. Deletions cut 3 bases from V and 0 bases from J, with 12 bases between. DNA of the CDR3: TGTGCCAGCAGTTTTTTGCGGATTAGCTCCTACAATGAGCAGTTCTTC. Translated: CASSFLRISSYNEQFF.

This chain links TRBV18 with TRBJ1-1, with TRBD1 identical over 7 bases. V gave up 5 bases and J gave up 0 bases; unmatched junction bases: 9. The CDR3 covers 16 residues. CDR1 KGHSH and CDR2 LQKENI come from the germline V gene. As DNA, the CDR3 is TGTGCCAGCTCATCCGACAGGGCATCAATGAACACTGAAGCTTTCTTT. Residues: CASSSDRASMNTEAFF.

The chain couples TRBV7-6 to TRBJ2-4; 11 bases align to TRBD1. Germline CDR1 SGHVS, CDR2 FNYEAQ. CDR3 length equals 14 residues. J was trimmed by 8 bases and V by 4 bases; bases with no gene match: 4. This chain's CDR3 is CASSSGTGGDIQYF. The CDR3 DNA reads as TGTGCCAGCAGCTCCGGGACAGGGGGGGACATTCAGTACTTC.

The chain combines TRBV7-2 with TRBJ2-7, with a weak D call TRBD1 (5 bases). Trimming pared 5 bases from V and 2 bases from J, leaving 16 bases between. The V gene's germline CDR1 is SGHTA and CDR2 FQGNSA. There are 15 residues in the CDR3. The CDR3 coding sequence is TGTGCCAGCAGCCCCCAAGGGGTTATCCCCTACGAGCAGTACTTC. It is translated as CASSPQGVIPYEQYF.

The V call is TRBV9, the J call TRBJ2-3; D may match TRBD1 or TRBD2 (5 bases each). The CDR3 extends over 17 amino acids. Trimming stripped 0 bases from V and 0 bases from J, with 14 bases between. Germline loops: CDR1 SGDLS, CDR2 YYNGEE. CDR3 in amino acids: CASSVVFGASSTDTQYF. CDR3 coding DNA: TGTGCCAGCAGCGTAGTTTTCGGGGCAAGTAGCACAGATACGCAGTATTTT.

V gene TRBV19 combines with J gene TRBJ1-5; D is uncertain. V was cut by 6 bases and J by 3 bases, with 15 bases left in between. Germline V gene lookup returns CDR1 LNHDA and CDR2 SQIVND (reference sequence). The CDR3 extends over 15 amino acids. The CDR3 nucleotides read TGTGCCAGTAGACATGAACGAAGGACCAATCAGCCCCAGCATTTT. Protein: CASRHERRTNQPQHF.

In regard to this clone: A junction boundary mismatches the germline segment, possibly from a read error. The rearrangement uses TRBV18 and TRBJ2-1; D is possibly TRBD2 (6 bases). Germline loops: CDR1 KGHSH, CDR2 LQKENI. The CDR3 has 11 amino acids. CDR3 sequence reads: CASSAPGEQFF. The DNA of the CDR3 is TGTGCCAGCTCAGCACCGGGAGAACAGTTCTTC.

This clone came up a few times. V and J are TRBV7-9 and TRBJ1-1; 7 positions match TRBD1. The junction had 6 bases not matched to a gene; V was cut back by 1 base and J by 1 base. This CDR3 comprises 16 residues. In germline, CDR1 is SEHNR, CDR2 FQNEAQ (reference sequence). CDR3 nucleotides: TGTGCCAGCAGCTTAGGGTCAGGGGGAGGGAACACTGAAGCTTTCTTT. Translation: CASSLGSGGGNTEAFF.

The chain links TRBV21-1 to TRBJ1-5; TRBD1, the table's D call, lacks a check against the DNA. TRBV21-1 counts as a pseudogene. This CDR3 contains 17 residues. CDR3 DNA sequence: TGTGCCAGCAGCAAAGCGCCTGGACAGGGCCTTGCTGAGCCCCAGCATTTT. This translates into CASSKAPGQGLAEPQHF.

The CDR3 DNA reads as TGTGCCAGCAGGTCGACAGGTGGGTCCTACGAGCAGTACTTC. Translation: CASRSTGGSYEQYF. The chain uses TRBV6-1 and TRBJ2-7; D perhaps matches TRBD1 (6 bases). Per the germline V gene, CDR1 is MNHNS and CDR2 is SASEGT. This CDR3 comprises 14 residues. V was clipped by 6 bases and J by 1 base, with 13 bases between them.

CDR3 nucleotides: TGTGCCAGCAGTTTCGACTACCCACTTCCTGCCTACAATGAGCAGTTCTTC. Residues: CASSFDYPLPAYNEQFF. The V and J genes are TRBV27 and TRBJ2-1; tentatively, D is TRBD2 (5 bases). Germline V lookup: CDR1 MNHEY, CDR2 SMNVEV (reference sequence). V lost 3 bases to trimming and J lost 2 bases, with 17 bases between them. This CDR3 is built from 17 residues.

This clone has only one observation. The V call is TRBV6-5, the J call TRBJ1-2; tentatively, D is TRBD1 (5 bases). CDR1 MNHEY and CDR2 SVGAGI come from the germline V gene. Trimming stripped 9 bases from V and 8 bases from J, with 16 bases between. This CDR3 has 12 residues. The chain's CDR3 is CASRPGLGGYTF. The DNA of the CDR3 is TGTGCCAGTAGGCCAGGGTTGGGCGGCTACACCTTC.

V and J are TRBV5-1 and TRBJ2-1, with a possible D match to TRBD2 (5 bases). The CDR3 has 15 residues. Looked up from germline, CDR1 is SGHRS and CDR2 is YFSETQ. Trimming pared 4 bases from V and 0 bases from J, leaving 11 bases between. The CDR3 DNA sequence: TGCGCCAGCAGCCCGGACTTAAGCTCCTACAATGAGCAGTTCTTC. Residues: CASSPDLSSYNEQFF.

CDR3 loop: CASSHGQPLVEYF. The CDR3 nucleotides read TGTGCCAGCAGTCATGGACAGCCTCTGGTGGAGTACTTC. The chain couples TRBV27 to TRBJ2-7, with a weak D call TRBD1 (6 bases). There are 13 residues in the CDR3. The germline V gene has CDR1 MNHEY and CDR2 SMNVEV (reference sequence). V was pared by 5 bases and J by 11 bases, with 19 bases between.

The chain carries TRBV5-4 and TRBJ2-7, with 7 bases fitting TRBD2. Germline V lookup: CDR1 SGHNT, CDR2 YYREEE (reference sequence). CDR3 length equals 14 residues. With V trimmed by 4 bases and J by 1 base, 5 bases remained unmatched. The CDR3 nucleotides read TGTGCCAGCAGCGCCGGGGGGACTTCCTACGAGCAGTACTTC. As protein: CASSAGGTSYEQYF. Full variable domain (remainder filled in from reference TRBV5-4 and TRBJ2-7): ETGVTQSPTHLIKTRGQQVTLRCSSQSGHNTVSWYQQALGQGPQFIFQYYREEENGRGNFPPRFSGLQFPNYSSELNVNALELDDSALYLCASSAGGTSYEQYFGPGTRLTVT.

The genes are TRBV21-1 and TRBJ2-1. TRBV21-1 constitutes a pseudogene. This CDR3 comprises 16 residues. Here the CDR3 reads CASSKDWRLGWSEQFF. The CDR3 DNA reads TGTGCCAGCAGCAAGGATTGGCGTCTGGGGTGGAGTGAGCAGTTCTTC.

The J gene is TRBJ2-5, the V gene TRBV4-1; TRBD1 agrees at 9 bases. The CDR3 consists of 16 residues. The germline CDR1 and CDR2 sequences are MGHRA and YSYEKL. Trimming took 1 base from V and 5 from J; bases not matched to a gene: 8. The CDR3 loop is CASSQGQGGKSETQYF. The CDR3 DNA reads as TGCGCCAGCAGCCAAGGACAGGGGGGGAAGAGTGAGACCCAGTACTTC.

The rearrangement uses TRBV28 and TRBJ2-7; D might be TRBD1 or TRBD2, each matching 5 bases. This CDR3 has 17 amino acids. V lost 4 bases and J lost 0, with 19 bases in between. The germline CDR1 and CDR2 sequences are MDHEN and SYDVKM. The CDR3 nucleotides are TGTGCCAGCAGTTCACCCTCGGGGCTACTGCTCTCCTACGAGCAGTACTTC. Translated, it gives CASSSPSGLLLSYEQYF.

The J gene is TRBJ1-1, the V gene TRBV7-9, with D perhaps matching TRBD1 (5 bases). Trimming took 7 bases from V and 1 from J, leaving 13 bases between them. The CDR3 sequence is 14 residues long. Germline CDR1 is SEHNR and CDR2 is FQNEAQ (reference sequence). The CDR3 here is CASTRQSQNTEAFF. For the CDR3, the DNA is TGTGCCAGCACCAGACAGTCTCAGAACACTGAAGCTTTCTTT.

This clone was seen more than once but under ten times. The chain carries TRBV6-4 and TRBJ2-6, with 7 bases matching TRBD1. The germline V gene has CDR1 MRHNA and CDR2 SNTAGT. Trimming at V came to 2 bases and at J to 0 bases, leaving 4 bases not matched to a gene. This CDR3 comprises 17 residues. DNA of the CDR3: TGTGCCAGCAGTGACGACAGGGCCGGCTCTGGGGCCAACGTCCTGACTTTC. Translated, it gives CASSDDRAGSGANVLTF.

This chain joins TRBV18 and TRBJ2-7, with 11 bases identical to TRBD1. J lost 5 bases, V lost 1 base, and 10 bases had no gene match. In germline, CDR1 is KGHSH, CDR2 LQKENI. The CDR3 loop spans 17 amino acids. The CDR3 nucleotides read TGTGCCAGCTCACCACTCCCCTGGGGACAGGGGGGTAACGAGCAGTACTTC. Translation: CASSPLPWGQGGNEQYF.

This clone was observed once. The V call is TRBV30, the J call TRBJ1-4, with D possibly being TRBD1 (5 bases). This CDR3 has 15 amino acids. Trimming stripped 3 bases from V and 7 bases from J, with 18 bases between. Per the germline V gene, CDR1 is GTSNPN and CDR2 is SVGIG (reference sequence). CDR3 DNA: TGTGCCTGGAGGGGGACCCTGGGGCTGGGTGAAAAACTGTTTTTT. It specifies CAWRGTLGLGEKLFF.

In this sample, this clone turned up a few times. The chain carries TRBV4-1 and TRBJ1-1; D is undetermined. This CDR3 is 16 amino acids long. The V gene's germline CDR1 is MGHRA and CDR2 YSYEKL. V dropped 1 base and J dropped 5 bases, with 17 bases sitting between them. CDR3 residues: CASSQATLAGFTEAFF. The CDR3 nucleotides are TGCGCCAGCAGCCAAGCGACATTAGCGGGGTTTACTGAAGCTTTCTTT.

The chain has TRBV14 and TRBJ1-5, with a possible D match to TRBD1 (5 bases). The V gene's germline CDR1 is SGHDN and CDR2 FVKESK. The CDR3 has 14 residues. The germline V and J ends were trimmed by 4 bases and 7 bases, with 14 bases remaining between them. The CDR3 spells CASSPGSGLQPQHF. The CDR3 DNA sequence: TGTGCCAGCAGCCCCGGATCGGGGCTCCAGCCCCAGCATTTT.

In the case of this clone: Germline and junction disagree at one end, which may indicate a read error. The J gene is TRBJ2-5, the V gene TRBV7-7; the match to TRBD2 covers 12 bases. Germline V gene data show CDR1 as SSHAT and CDR2 as FNYEAQ (reference sequence). The CDR3 totals 15 residues. The CDR3: CASSPRTSGKETQYF. The CDR3 bases are TGTGCTAGCAGCCCAAGGACTAGCGGGAAAGAGACCCAGTACTTC.